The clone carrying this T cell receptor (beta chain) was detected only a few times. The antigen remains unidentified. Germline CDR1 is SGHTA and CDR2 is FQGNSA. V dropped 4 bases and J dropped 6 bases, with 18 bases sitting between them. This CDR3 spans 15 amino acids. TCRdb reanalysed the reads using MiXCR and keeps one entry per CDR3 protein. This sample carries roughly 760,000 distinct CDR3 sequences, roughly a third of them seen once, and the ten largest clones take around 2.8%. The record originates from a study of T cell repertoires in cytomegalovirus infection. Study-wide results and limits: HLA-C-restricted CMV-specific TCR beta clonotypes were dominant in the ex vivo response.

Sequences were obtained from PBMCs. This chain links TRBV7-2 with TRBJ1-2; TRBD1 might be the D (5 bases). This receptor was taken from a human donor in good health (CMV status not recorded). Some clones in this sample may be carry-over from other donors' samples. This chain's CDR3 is CASSSLRGERHGYTF. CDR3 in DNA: TGTGCCAGCAGCTCCTTAAGAGGGGAAAGGCATGGCTACACCTTC.